These 20 T cell receptor beta chains were sequenced from one sample in a study of T cells in Graves' hyperthyroidism and ophthalmopathy. Amplification targeted TCR beta CDR3 regions from RNA transcripts. TCR CDR3 underwent first-round RT-PCR with the HTBI primer set. TCRdb re-derived calls from the multiplex PCR reads in MiXCR, one entry per CDR3 protein. The sample records 350,000 to 450,000 distinct CDR3 sequences, approximately 13% being singletons. Sequenced sample: blood. Every receptor here comes from an older woman with Graves' hyperthyroidism.

This chain links TRBV6-1 with TRBJ1-3; 10 bases match TRBD1. Germline values: CDR1 MNHNS, CDR2 SASEGT. The CDR3 runs 14 residues. V shed 6 bases, J shed 7 bases, and the junction held 6 bases outside the gene matches. The CDR3 coding sequence is TGTGCCAGCAGGGGGGGGACAGGGGTTAACACCATATATTTT. Protein: CASRGGTGVNTIYF.

This clonotype occurred many times. The chain uses TRBV12-3 or TRBV12-4 and TRBJ2-5; TRBD2 matches 15 bases. The CDR3 length is 20 residues. V lost 6 bases to trimming and J lost 0 bases; unmatched junction nucleotides: 14. The CDR3 coding sequence is TGTGCCAGCAGACTCCTTACCGGGACTAGCGGGAGGAGGTACCAAGAGACCCAGTACTTC. This encodes CASRLLTGTSGRRYQETQYF.

This clonotype was seen many times. This chain joins TRBV12-3 or TRBV12-4 and TRBJ1-2; weak D call: TRBD1 (5 bases). V was clipped by 3 bases and J by 3 bases, with 11 bases between them. This CDR3 comprises 14 residues. CDR3 nucleotide sequence: TGTGCCAGCAGTTTTTTCAGGGCGGACTATGGCTACACCTTC. Residues: CASSFFRADYGYTF.

In this sample, this clonotype turned up a few times. The V call is TRBV20-1, the J call TRBJ1-2; TRBD1 might be the D (5 bases). V lost 7 bases, J lost 4 bases, and 22 bases lay in between. The germline gives CDR1 DFQATT, CDR2 SNEGSKA (reference sequence). This CDR3 region has 15 residues. The CDR3 is CSGSLYPRDGYGYTF. DNA for the CDR3: TGCAGTGGGTCCCTTTATCCTCGGGACGGCTATGGCTACACCTTC.

This clonotype showed up many times. The chain joins TRBV30 to TRBJ2-1; D may be TRBD2 (5 bases). V lost 0 bases and J lost 8, with 14 bases in between. Per germline, CDR1 GTSNPN and CDR2 SVGIG (reference sequence). This CDR3 has 14 residues. In DNA, the CDR3 is TGTGCCTGGAGTGTATCGGGGAGATCACATGAGCAGTTCTTC. This sequence encodes CAWSVSGRSHEQFF.

This clonotype was seen more than once but under ten times. The rearrangement uses TRBV9 and TRBJ2-3; 7 bases are a match to TRBD2. V lost 0 bases to trimming and J lost 6 bases; unmatched junction nucleotides: 7. This CDR3 contains 15 residues. Germline CDR1 SGDLS, CDR2 YYNGEE. The CDR3: CASSVGSSGKDTQYF. The CDR3 nucleotides read TGTGCCAGCAGCGTAGGAAGCAGCGGGAAGGATACGCAGTATTTT. The variable domain in full, with the rest retrieved from reference TRBV9 and TRBJ2-3, is DSGVTQTPKHLITATGQRVTLRCSPRSGDLSVYWYQQSLDQGLQFLIQYYNGEERAKGNILERFSAQQFPDLHSELNLSSLELGDSALYFCASSVGSSGKDTQYFGPGTRLTVL.

This clonotype was observed at least ten times. This chain connects TRBV9 to TRBJ1-4, with D unclear. Germline CDR1 SGDLS, CDR2 YYNGEE. Trimming left V 0 bases short and J 8 bases short, with 17 bases between. This CDR3 region has 16 residues. DNA for the CDR3: TGTGCCAGCAGCGTAGGGGCCCTGCCGGTCTCGGAAAAACTGTTTTTT. Its protein product is CASSVGALPVSEKLFF.

This clonotype was counted many times. This chain joins TRBV7-9 and TRBJ2-3; 8 bases are a match to TRBD1. V shed 8 bases and J 4 bases; nucleotides not matched to a gene: 8. CDR1 is SEHNR, CDR2 FQNEAQ, per germline (reference sequence). This CDR3 has 14 residues. The CDR3 region is CASDRGFVADTQYF. In DNA, the CDR3 is TGTGCCAGCGACAGGGGTTTTGTTGCAGATACGCAGTATTTT.

Only a few counts were recorded for this clonotype. The CDR3 nucleotides are TGCAGTGCTAGAGATCGTGGGGTTAGCGGGGAGCTGTTTTTT. The encoded protein is CSARDRGVSGELFF. The chain joins TRBV20-1 to TRBJ2-2, with unresolved D. Trimming took 0 bases from V and 7 from J, leaving 12 bases between them. This CDR3 has 14 residues. Germline V CDR1 and CDR2: DFQATT, SNEGSKA (reference sequence).

The chain recombines TRBV7-8 with TRBJ1-5; tentatively, D is TRBD1 (5 bases). V was cut by 0 bases and J by 6 bases, with 15 bases left in between. This CDR3 comprises 16 residues. Per germline, CDR1 SGHVS and CDR2 FQNEAQ. The CDR3 bases are TGTGCCAGCAGCTTAGCTGCCCGACAGTCGCCTCAGCCCCAGCATTTT. Translation gives CASSLAARQSPQPQHF.

This clonotype turned up a few times. The chain joins TRBV27 to TRBJ2-7; D is undetermined. The CDR3 is 17 residues long. The V end was cut by 5 bases, the J end by 3 bases, with 23 bases between. Germline V gives CDR1 MNHEY, CDR2 SMNVEV (reference sequence). DNA for the CDR3: TGTGCCAGCAGTAAATGGGCACGGAAGTTTCCCTTCTACGAGCAGTACTTC. This sequence encodes CASSKWARKFPFYEQYF.

This clonotype was detected a few times. The chain links TRBV6-1 to TRBJ1-2, with D possibly TRBD1 on 5 matching bases. V lost 7 bases to trimming and J lost 3 bases, with 15 bases between them. Per germline, CDR1 MNHNS and CDR2 SASEGT. The CDR3 runs to 14 residues. CDR3 protein: CASIQRWGDYGYTF. CDR3 sequence (DNA): TGTGCCAGCATTCAACGGTGGGGGGACTATGGCTACACCTTC.

This clonotype was detected ten times or more. J is TRBJ1-5 and V is TRBV28, with 7 positions matching TRBD1. Germline V gives CDR1 MDHEN, CDR2 SYDVKM. Trimming cost V 6 bases and J 3 bases; bases outside gene matches: 8. The CDR3 spans 15 residues. For the CDR3, the DNA is TGTGCCAGCAGGTCGACAGGGTTTGACAATCAGCCCCAGCATTTT. Protein product: CASRSTGFDNQPQHF.

This clonotype was observed many times. The chain couples TRBV20-1 to TRBJ2-7; TRBD2 matches at 7 bases. CDR1 is DFQATT and CDR2 is SNEGSKA in the germline V gene (reference sequence). The CDR3 consists of 16 residues. The V gene end was trimmed by 5 bases and the J gene end by 6 bases; junction bases not matched to a gene: 19. CDR3 protein: CSAVRTSVGSGSEQYF. The DNA of the CDR3 is TGCAGTGCTGTAAGAACTAGCGTAGGTTCCGGTAGCGAGCAGTACTTC.

This clonotype came up many times. The rearrangement joins TRBV24-1 to TRBJ2-5; 7 nucleotides match TRBD1. The germline V gene has CDR1 KGHDR and CDR2 SFDVKD. V shed 0 bases, J shed 4 bases, and the junction held 1 base outside the gene matches. The CDR3 is 14 residues long. This chain's CDR3 is CATSDLHRGETQYF. In nucleotides, the CDR3 is TGTGCCACCAGTGATTTGCACAGGGGAGAGACCCAGTACTTC.

This clonotype was seen ten or more times. CDR3 residues: CSARDLTDHSAASGYTF. CDR3 DNA sequence: TGCAGTGCTAGAGATCTAACAGACCACAGTGCCGCGAGTGGCTACACCTTC. The gene calls are TRBV20-1 and TRBJ1-2; unclear D gene. V lost 0 bases and J 7 bases, leaving 24 bases between the germline ends. The germline CDR1 and CDR2 sequences are DFQATT and SNEGSKA (reference sequence). The CDR3 is 17 residues long.

A remark on this clonotype: Since a much larger clone is just one base distant, this may be a read error. The conserved phenylalanine or tryptophan is not found at the CDR3 terminus, so this likely reflects a read error. The chain carries TRBV2 and TRBJ2-5, with D possibly being TRBD2 (5 bases). This CDR3 is 15 amino acids long. The V and J ends lost 0 bases and 1 base respectively, with 9 bases between them. Germline assignment: CDR1 SNHLY and CDR2 FYNNEI. CDR3 sequence (DNA): TGTGCCAGCAGTGAAGCGAGGGATTTCCAAGAGACCCAGTACCTC. It is translated as CASSEARDFQETQYL.

CDR3 residues: CASSPPGTNYGYTF. The DNA for the CDR3 is TGTGCCAGCAGTCCACCCGGGACAAACTATGGCTACACCTTC. The chain is built from TRBV28 and TRBJ1-2, with a possible D match to TRBD1 (6 bases). Trimming removed 5 bases at V and 2 bases at J, with 12 bases between. The CDR3 covers 14 residues. Germline V gene lookup returns CDR1 MDHEN and CDR2 SYDVKM.

This clonotype has a count of ten or more. The chain recombines TRBV28 with TRBJ2-3; TRBD1 agrees at 8 bases. CDR3 size: 16 residues. Unmatched junction bases numbered 10, after V lost 6 bases and J lost 2 bases. The germline V gene has CDR1 MDHEN and CDR2 SYDVKM. CDR3 DNA sequence: TGTGCCAGCAGCCTTCGGGGGACAGGCTTCACAGATACGCAGTATTTT. It is translated as CASSLRGTGFTDTQYF.

This clonotype was detected a few times. The genes are TRBV19 and TRBJ2-1; 14 nucleotides align to TRBD2. CDR1 LNHDA and CDR2 SQIVND come from the germline V gene (reference sequence). The J segment lost 8 bases and the V segment lost 10 bases, leaving 4 bases of the junction unmatched. CDR3 length equals 13 residues. CDR3 nucleotides: TGTGCCACGCGACTAGCGGGAGGGGATGAGCAGTTCTTC. Translation: CATRLAGGDEQFF.